The 14 T cell receptor beta chains below were found in one sample sequenced in a study of T cells in Graves' hyperthyroidism and ophthalmopathy. RNA transcripts were the template for amplifying TCR beta CDR3 regions. TCR CDR3 regions were first amplified by RT-PCR with HTBI primers. From the multiplex PCR reads, TCRdb called clonotypes with MiXCR, one entry per CDR3 protein. The sample records a few hundred thousand distinct CDR3 sequences, about 19% being singletons. Sequencing used blood. The receptors stem from a woman younger than 30 with Graves' hyperthyroidism.

This clonotype was observed a single time. A much larger clone differs by one base, so this may be a read error. Given the absence of the conserved phenylalanine or tryptophan at the CDR3 end, a read error is likely. This chain joins TRBV10-3 and TRBJ1-3; tentatively, D is TRBD1 (5 bases). The CDR3 has 14 residues. CDR1 ENHRY and CDR2 SYGVKD come from the germline V gene. The germline V and J ends were trimmed by 8 bases and 4 bases, with 15 bases remaining between them. CDR3 loop: CAIRDGVEGNTIYC. The CDR3 DNA is TGTGCCATCCGGGACGGGGTGGAGGGAAACACCATATATTGT.

The chain uses TRBV6-1 and TRBJ2-7; D perhaps matches TRBD1 (6 bases). Trimming stripped 3 bases from V and 0 bases from J, with 15 bases between. This CDR3 is built from 16 residues. Germline V lookup: CDR1 MNHNS, CDR2 SASEGT. The CDR3 loop is CASSDMFRGSSYEQYF. CDR3 DNA: TGTGCCAGCAGTGATATGTTCAGGGGCAGCTCCTACGAGCAGTACTTC.

The chain carries TRBV2 and TRBJ1-5; a possible D gene is TRBD1 (6 bases). Germline CDR1 reads SNHLY; CDR2 reads FYNNEI. The CDR3 totals 16 residues. V gave up 6 bases and J gave up 4 bases, with 19 bases separating them. The CDR3 sequence: CASRRDSGTFNQPQHF. The CDR3 coding sequence is TGTGCCAGCAGGCGAGATTCCGGGACATTTAATCAGCCCCAGCATTTT. The full variable domain, with the rest looked up from reference TRBV2 and TRBJ1-5, is EPEVTQTPSHQVTQMGQEVILRCVPISNHLYFYWYRQILGQKVEFLVSFYNNEISEKSEIFDDQFSVERPDGSNFTLKIRSTKLEDSAMYFCASRRDSGTFNQPQHFGDGTRLSIL.

This clonotype was detected many times. This chain links TRBV6-1 with TRBJ1-5; D is perhaps TRBD1 (5 bases). The length of the CDR3 is 15 residues. Germline V lookup: CDR1 MNHNS, CDR2 SASEGT. The V end was cut by 4 bases, the J end by 4 bases, with 14 bases between. Written as DNA, the CDR3 is TGTGCCAGCAGTGCAAGCTGGAGGGGAAATCAGCCCCAGCATTTT. Translating it yields CASSASWRGNQPQHF.

V gene TRBV7-8 combines with J gene TRBJ1-5; no clear D. The germline V gene encodes CDR1 SGHVS and CDR2 FQNEAQ. CDR3 length: 17 residues. V dropped 1 base and J dropped 2 bases, with 15 bases sitting between them. The CDR3 region is CASSLGRQEVGNQPQHF. The CDR3 nucleotides read TGTGCCAGCAGCTTAGGGCGGCAGGAAGTAGGCAATCAGCCCCAGCATTTT. Together with reference TRBV7-8 and TRBJ1-5, the CDR3 gives the full variable domain: GAGVSQSPRYKVAKRGQDVALRCDPISGHVSLFWYQQALGQGPEFLTYFQNEAQLDKSGLPSDRFFAERPEGSVSTLKIQRTQQEDSAVYLCASSLGRQEVGNQPQHFGDGTRLSIL.

Remarks on this clonotype: This may arise from a read error, as a much more abundant clone is one base away. The CDR3: CASSLMGHLNAEAFF. CDR3 DNA: TGTGCCAGCAGCCTGATGGGACACTTGAACGCTGAAGCTTTCTTT. The chain combines TRBV2 with TRBJ1-1, with D maybe TRBD1 (6 bases). The length of the CDR3 is 15 residues. Germline V gene lookup returns CDR1 SNHLY and CDR2 FYNNEI.

This clonotype was seen at least ten times. The chain uses TRBV4-1 and TRBJ2-5, with 9 bases identical to TRBD1. Germline trimming cut 0 bases from V and 7 bases from J; bases unmatched to any gene: 3. CDR1 and CDR2 (germline): MGHRA, YSYEKL. The CDR3 is 14 amino acids. The CDR3 loop is CASSQDWGQGTQYF. CDR3 in DNA: TGCGCCAGCAGCCAAGATTGGGGACAGGGGACCCAGTACTTC.

This clonotype came up many times. The V gene is TRBV20-1, the J gene TRBJ2-5, with TRBD2 as a possible D gene (6 bases). This CDR3 spans 17 amino acids. Germline CDR1 DFQATT, CDR2 SNEGSKA (reference sequence). The ends were cut back, 0 bases at V and 2 bases at J, with 19 bases in the middle. The CDR3 spells CSARDVFGGTWQETQYF. In DNA form, the CDR3 reads TGCAGTGCTAGAGACGTATTCGGCGGGACGTGGCAAGAGACCCAGTACTTC.

In its sample, this clonotype was seen many times. The V and J genes are TRBV27 and TRBJ1-1; a weak D match, TRBD1 (5 bases). V lost 8 bases and J lost 10, with 8 bases in between. The CDR3 has 9 residues. Germline V gene lookup returns CDR1 MNHEY and CDR2 SMNVEV (reference sequence). CDR3 loop: CASLGGAFF. In DNA, the CDR3 is TGTGCCAGCCTGGGGGGAGCTTTCTTT.

This clonotype was detected many times. The CDR3, as DNA: TGTGCCAGCAGCCGGACGGTTGGAGAGACCCAGTACTTC. This sequence encodes CASSRTVGETQYF. The chain uses TRBV6-5 and TRBJ2-5, with unresolved D. Germline CDR1 is MNHEY and CDR2 is SVGAGI. The CDR3 is made up of 13 amino acids. Trimming stripped 6 bases from V and 4 bases from J, with 12 bases between.

This clonotype was seen repeatedly, ten times or more. The rearrangement uses TRBV20-1 and TRBJ1-4, with D tentatively TRBD1 (5 bases). The CDR3 spans 15 residues. Deletions cut 3 bases from V and 0 bases from J, with 11 bases between. Germline assignment: CDR1 DFQATT and CDR2 SNEGSKA (reference sequence). CDR3 in amino acids: CSARRGGATNEKLFF. The CDR3, as DNA: TGCAGTGCTAGGAGGGGTGGGGCAACTAATGAAAAACTGTTTTTT.

The sample holds many counts of this clonotype. As DNA, the CDR3 is TGTGCCAGCAGTTTATCCGTCGGGACAGACTACGAGCAGTACTTC. Its translation is CASSLSVGTDYEQYF. This chain connects TRBV27 to TRBJ2-7; 7 positions agree with TRBD1. The J segment lost 3 bases and the V segment lost 0 bases, leaving 5 bases of the junction unmatched. Germline V CDR1 and CDR2: MNHEY, SMNVEV (reference sequence). The CDR3 is made up of 15 amino acids.

This clonotype was counted only a few times. The genes are TRBV11-3 and TRBJ2-1; the D gene is possibly TRBD2 (7 bases). Trimming stripped 0 bases from V and 0 bases from J, with 15 bases between. The CDR3 is made up of 18 amino acids. Germline V CDR1 and CDR2: SGHNT, YENEEA. The CDR3 sequence is CASSLERGGGSSYNEQFF. CDR3 DNA sequence: TGTGCCAGCAGCTTAGAGCGAGGGGGGGGGAGCTCCTACAATGAGCAGTTCTTC.

This chain uses TRBV5-1 with TRBJ1-6; maybe TRBD1 (5 bases). CDR1 is SGHRS, CDR2 YFSETQ, per germline. CDR3 length: 15 amino acids. The germline V and J ends were trimmed by 4 bases and 5 bases, with 13 bases remaining between them. CDR3 sequence: CASSTMTEDNSPLHF. The CDR3 coding sequence is TGCGCCAGCAGCACCATGACAGAGGATAATTCACCCCTCCACTTT.